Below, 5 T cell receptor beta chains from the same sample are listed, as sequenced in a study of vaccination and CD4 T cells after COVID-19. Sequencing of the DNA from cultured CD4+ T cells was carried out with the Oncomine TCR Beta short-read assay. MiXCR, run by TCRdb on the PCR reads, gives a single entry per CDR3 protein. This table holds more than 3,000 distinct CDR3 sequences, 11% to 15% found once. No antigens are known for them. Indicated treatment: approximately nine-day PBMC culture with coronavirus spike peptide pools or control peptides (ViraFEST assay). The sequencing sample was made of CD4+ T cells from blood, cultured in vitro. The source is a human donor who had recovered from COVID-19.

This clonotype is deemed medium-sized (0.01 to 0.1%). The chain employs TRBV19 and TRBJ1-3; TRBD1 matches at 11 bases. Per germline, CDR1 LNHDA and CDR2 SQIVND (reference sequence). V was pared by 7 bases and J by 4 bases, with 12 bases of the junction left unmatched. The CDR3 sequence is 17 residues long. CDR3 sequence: CASTAGTGGSYGNTIYF. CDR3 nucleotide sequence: TGTGCCAGTACCGCCGGGACAGGGGGATCCTACGGAAACACCATATATTTT.

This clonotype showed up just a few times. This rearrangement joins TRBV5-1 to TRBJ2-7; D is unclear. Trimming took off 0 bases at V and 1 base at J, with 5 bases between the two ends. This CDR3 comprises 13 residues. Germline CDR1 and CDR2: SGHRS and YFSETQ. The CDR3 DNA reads TGCGCCAGCAGCTTGGCCGGTTCCTACGAGCAGTACTTC. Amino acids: CASSLAGSYEQYF.

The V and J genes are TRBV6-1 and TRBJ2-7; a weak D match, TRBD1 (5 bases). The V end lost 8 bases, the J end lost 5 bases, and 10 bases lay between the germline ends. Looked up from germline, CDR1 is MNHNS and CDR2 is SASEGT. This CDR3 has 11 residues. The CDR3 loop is CASHKGNEQYF. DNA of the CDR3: TGTGCCAGCCACAAGGGGAACGAGCAGTACTTC.

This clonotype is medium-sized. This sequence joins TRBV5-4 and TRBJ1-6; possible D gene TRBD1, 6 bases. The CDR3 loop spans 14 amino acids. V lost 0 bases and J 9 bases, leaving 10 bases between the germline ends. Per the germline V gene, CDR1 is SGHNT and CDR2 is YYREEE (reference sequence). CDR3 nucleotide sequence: TGTGCCAGCAGCTTGGCAGGGGTTAGTTCACCCCTCCACTTT. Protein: CASSLAGVSSPLHF.

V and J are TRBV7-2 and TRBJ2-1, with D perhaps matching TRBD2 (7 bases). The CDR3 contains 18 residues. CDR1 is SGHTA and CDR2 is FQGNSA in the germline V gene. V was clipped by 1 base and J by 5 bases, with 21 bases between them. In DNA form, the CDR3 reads TGTGCCAGCAGCTTAGACTCCGGTGGCGGGGGCCGTGACAATGAGCAGTTCTTC. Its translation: CASSLDSGGGGRDNEQFF.